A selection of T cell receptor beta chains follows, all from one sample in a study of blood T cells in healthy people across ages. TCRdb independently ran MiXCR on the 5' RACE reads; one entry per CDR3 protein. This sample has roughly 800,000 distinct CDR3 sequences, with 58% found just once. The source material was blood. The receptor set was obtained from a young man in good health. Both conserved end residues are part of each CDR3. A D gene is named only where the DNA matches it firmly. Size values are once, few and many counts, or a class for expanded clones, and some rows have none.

TGCAGTGCTCATAGCGGGGGAGTGTTAAGTGAGCAGTTCTTC	CSAHSGGVLSEQFF	-	14	TRBV20-1	TRBJ2-1	TRBD2
TGTGCCAGCAGTTACCGGCAGGGGACAACTGAAGCTTTCTTT	CASSYRQGTTEAFF	-	14	TRBV6-5	TRBJ1-1	-
TGCGCCAGCAGCCGTCGGGACAGGTTCTTTTCACCCCCCACTGAAGCTTTCTTT	CASSRRDRFFSPPTEAFF	few	18	TRBV5-1	TRBJ1-1	TRBD1
TGCGCCAGCAGCCAAGTGGTGTCTAGCGGGAGTGGCTACGAGCAGTACTTC	CASSQVVSSGSGYEQYF	-	17	TRBV4-3	TRBJ2-7	TRBD2
TGTGCCAGCAGCCGCACTCAGGGGAAAGAGACCCAGTACTTC	CASSRTQGKETQYF	many	14	TRBV4-2	TRBJ2-5	-
TGTGCCAGCAGCTTCCGGGGGGCCTTTAGCGGGAGTTCCTACAATGAGCAGTTCTTC	CASSFRGAFSGSSYNEQFF	-	19	TRBV7-2	TRBJ2-1	TRBD2
TGTGCCAGCAGTATATCATTCACAGGGTACCCCTACGAGCAGTACTTC	CASSISFTGYPYEQYF	-	16	TRBV27	TRBJ2-7	-
TGCGCCAGCAGCTTGGGGGGGTCACGATACAATGAGCAGTACTTC	CASSLGGSRYNEQYF	-	15	TRBV5-1	TRBJ2-7	-
TGTGCCTGGGGGGACAGGGATTGGAAAGATACGCAGTATTTT	CAWGDRDWKDTQYF	-	14	TRBV30	TRBJ2-3	TRBD1
TGTGCCAGCAGCCTTGAGATGGGGGTCTCTAATGAAAAACTGTTTTTT	CASSLEMGVSNEKLFF	-	16	TRBV4-2	TRBJ1-4	-
TGTGCCAGCAGGCCGACAGCCAACTATGGCTACACCTTC	CASRPTANYGYTF	-	13	TRBV6-2/TRBV6-3	TRBJ1-2	-
TGTGCCAGCAGCCAAGATGGGGAGGGTTTGGGGGGTTCGAGCTATGGCTACACCTTC	CASSQDGEGLGGSSYGYTF	many	19	TRBV4-2	TRBJ1-2	-
TGTGCCAGCAGCCTAGGACTAGCGGGGGGGAACCCCTACGAGCAGTACTTC	CASSLGLAGGNPYEQYF	-	17	TRBV7-2	TRBJ2-7	TRBD2
TGTGCCAGCAGCTCCCTCGGCAGCGTCGGTTGGGAGCAGTACTTC	CASSSLGSVGWEQYF	-	15	TRBV7-2	TRBJ2-5	-
TGTGCCAGCAGCCAGGCAGGCCAGGTGGAGACCCAGTACTTC	CASSQAGQVETQYF	-	14	TRBV14	TRBJ2-5	-
TGTGCCAGCAGTTTCGGGAGGAGTGGCCCTAATTCACCCCTCCACTTT	CASSFGRSGPNSPLHF	-	16	TRBV12-3/TRBV12-4	TRBJ1-6	-
TGCAGTGCTCCGCCCCTAGCGGGATACTTGGGGGACAATGAGCAGTTCTTC	CSAPPLAGYLGDNEQFF	few	17	TRBV20-1	TRBJ2-1	TRBD2
TGTGCCAGCAGCCAAGATTTCCTTGACCACTATGGCTACACCTTC	CASSQDFLDHYGYTF	few	15	TRBV14	TRBJ1-2	-
TGTGCCAGCTGCAGGGGTCCAAGCACCGAGCAGTACTTC	CASCRGPSTEQYF	few	13	TRBV18	TRBJ2-7	-
TGTGCCAGCAGAACCCCGTCCTCCTCCTACAATGAGCAGTACTTC	CASRTPSSSYNEQYF	-	15	TRBV6-5	TRBJ2-5	-
TGCAGTGCTAGCGAGGCAGGGGGCAAACATGAGCAGTTCTTC	CSASEAGGKHEQFF	-	14	TRBV20-1	TRBJ2-1	TRBD1
TGCGCCAGCAGCCAAATCGACAGGGGAGGTACTGAAGCTTTCTTT	CASSQIDRGGTEAFF	few	15	TRBV4-3	TRBJ1-1	TRBD1
TGTGCCAGCAGTGTGGGGACAGGAGTCACCAAAAACATTCAGTACTTC	CASSVGTGVTKNIQYF	-	16	TRBV6-1	TRBJ2-4	TRBD1
TGTGCCAGCAGTAGCCAGGCAGATACGCAGTATTTT	CASSSQADTQYF	-	12	TRBV6-2/TRBV6-3	TRBJ2-3	-
TGCAGTGCTAGAGAATTCCCGGACAGGGCTGGAATCGATGAGCAGTTCTTC	CSAREFPDRAGIDEQFF	-	17	TRBV20-1	TRBJ2-1	TRBD1
TGTGCCAGCAGCTTGGGGCCCCTGGGAGAAGCTTTCTTT	CASSLGPLGEAFF	few	13	TRBV5-5	TRBJ1-1	-
TGCAGTGCTAGAGATCTTCAAGGGGTTGTAAGCTACGAGCAGTACTTC	CSARDLQGVVSYEQYF	few	16	TRBV20-1	TRBJ2-7	-
TGTGCCAGCAGCAGCCAGGGGGCAGGGCTCGGAGAGACCCAGTACTTC	CASSSQGAGLGETQYF	-	16	TRBV9	TRBJ2-5	TRBD1
TGTGCCAGCAGCTTAGGGATGTATGGCGGGAGGGAGACCCAGTACTTC	CASSLGMYGGRETQYF	-	16	TRBV7-3	TRBJ2-5	TRBD2
TGTGCCAGCAGAGGGACAGCTCAAGGCGAGCAGTACTTC	CASRGTAQGEQYF	few	13	TRBV27	TRBJ2-7	TRBD1
TGTGCCAGCAGCTTAGGGGTCCAAGAGACCCAGTACTTC	CASSLGVQETQYF	many	13	TRBV5-6	TRBJ2-5	-
TGTGCCAGGCCTGGATTACGGGATGGCTACACCTTC	CARPGLRDGYTF	-	12	TRBV6-2/TRBV6-3	TRBJ1-2	-
TGCGCCAGCAGCTTGTACGTCGGGGAGCTGTTTTTT	CASSLYVGELFF	-	12	TRBV5-1	TRBJ2-2	-
TGTGCCAGCAGCCGGACAGGGGGCACCATCAACTATGGCTGCACCTTC	CASSRTGGTINYGCTF	-	16	TRBV6-5	TRBJ1-2	TRBD1
TGTGCCAGCAGTTCAGGGGGGAAATACGAGCAGTACTTC	CASSSGGKYEQYF	-	13	TRBV6-2/TRBV6-3	TRBJ2-7	-
TGTGCCAGCAGTTTGCTCTTTGAGGGCGAGCAGTACTTC	CASSLLFEGEQYF	few	13	TRBV12-3/TRBV12-4	TRBJ2-7	-
TGTGCCAGTGGGGGGGACAGAGGAAACACTGAAGCTTTCTTT	CASGGDRGNTEAFF	-	14	TRBV19	TRBJ1-1	TRBD1
TGTGCCAGCCGGACTAGCGCCACGGAGACCCAGTACTTC	CASRTSATETQYF	-	13	TRBV6-2/TRBV6-3	TRBJ2-5	TRBD2
TGTGCCAGCAGTTTAGGATGGGATCAGCCCCAGCATTTT	CASSLGWDQPQHF	-	13	TRBV12-3/TRBV12-4	TRBJ1-5	-
TGCGCCAGCGAGATGGGGGTTGGATCCTACGAGCAGTACTTC	CASEMGVGSYEQYF	-	14	TRBV5-1	TRBJ2-7	-
TGTGCCAGCAGTTACTTTCCTCCAGATAACACTGAAGCTTTCTTT	CASSYFPPDNTEAFF	-	15	TRBV6-5	TRBJ1-1	-
TGTGCCAGCAGCTTCGGGGGATTCAATGAGCAGTACTTC	CASSFGGFNEQYF	-	13	TRBV11-3	TRBJ2-7	-
TGTGCCAGCAGCTTAGTCAGAGACAATGAGCAGTTCTTC	CASSLVRDNEQFF	-	13	TRBV7-2	TRBJ2-1	-
TGTGCCACCGCGGCGGCTCATGGCTACACCTTC	CATAAAHGYTF	few	11	TRBV24-1	TRBJ1-2	-
TGTGCCAGCAGTAAGACAGATATCAATGAGCAGTTCTTC	CASSKTDINEQFF	-	13	TRBV6-1	TRBJ2-1	-
TGCAGTGCAAGGACAGGCGGGTATGAGCAGTTCTTC	CSARTGGYEQFF	-	12	TRBV20-1	TRBJ2-1	TRBD1
TGTGCCAGCAGGGATCGACTAGCGGACTACAATGAGCAGTTCTTC	CASRDRLADYNEQFF	few	15	TRBV28	TRBJ2-1	TRBD2
TGTGCCAGCAGTTTTGCAGGGTCTTTCTACGAGCAGTACTTC	CASSFAGSFYEQYF	-	14	TRBV28	TRBJ2-7	-
TGTGCCAGCAGTTACACCGGGACAGGGGGCTCGAAAGAGACCCAGTACTTC	CASSYTGTGGSKETQYF	-	17	TRBV6-2/TRBV6-3	TRBJ2-5	TRBD1
TGTGCCAGCAGCTTTACGCGGGTGGGGACCCAGTACTTC	CASSFTRVGTQYF	-	13	TRBV11-2	TRBJ2-5	-
TGCAGTGCACGGACAGGGATCGTATACACAGATACGCAGTATTTT	CSARTGIVYTDTQYF	-	15	TRBV20-1	TRBJ2-3	TRBD1
TGTGCCTGCCCCACGGGGACAGCCGAGCAGTACTTC	CACPTGTAEQYF	-	12	TRBV30	TRBJ2-7	TRBD1
TGTGCCAGCACGGGACCTAACTACGAGCAGTACTTC	CASTGPNYEQYF	-	12	TRBV6-5	TRBJ2-7	-